This T cell receptor (beta chain) was recorded in a study of blood T cell repertoires in COVID-19. This CDR3 has 15 residues. Germline V gene lookup returns CDR1 LNHDA and CDR2 SQIVND (reference sequence). Unmatched junction bases numbered 6, after V lost 6 bases and J lost 1 base. Authors' methods: Nucleated cell counts were estimated from reference gene primer amplification. Assay used: immunoSEQ multiplex PCR; TCRdb lists only in-frame clones, some missing. V and J calls and clone size come straight from that table; D and trimming were deduced from the DNA. Among roughly 330,000 clones listed, 87% were seen once.

V gene TRBV19 combines with J gene TRBJ2-4, with 7 bases fitting TRBD1. This TCR came from a woman aged 25 to 39 who had recovered from COVID-19. Input material: PBMCs or T cells enriched from blood (not recorded which). Here the CDR3 DNA reads TGTGCCAGTAGCCCAACAGGGGCGGCCAAAAACATTCAGTACTTC. Its translation: CASSPTGAAKNIQYF. Based on the CDR3 plus reference TRBV19 and TRBJ2-4, the full variable domain is DGGITQSPKYLFRKEGQNVTLSCEQNLNHDAMYWYRQDPGQGLRLIYYSQIVNDFQKGDIAEGYSVSREKKESFPLTVTSAQKNPTAFYLCASSPTGAAKNIQYFGAGTRLSVL.